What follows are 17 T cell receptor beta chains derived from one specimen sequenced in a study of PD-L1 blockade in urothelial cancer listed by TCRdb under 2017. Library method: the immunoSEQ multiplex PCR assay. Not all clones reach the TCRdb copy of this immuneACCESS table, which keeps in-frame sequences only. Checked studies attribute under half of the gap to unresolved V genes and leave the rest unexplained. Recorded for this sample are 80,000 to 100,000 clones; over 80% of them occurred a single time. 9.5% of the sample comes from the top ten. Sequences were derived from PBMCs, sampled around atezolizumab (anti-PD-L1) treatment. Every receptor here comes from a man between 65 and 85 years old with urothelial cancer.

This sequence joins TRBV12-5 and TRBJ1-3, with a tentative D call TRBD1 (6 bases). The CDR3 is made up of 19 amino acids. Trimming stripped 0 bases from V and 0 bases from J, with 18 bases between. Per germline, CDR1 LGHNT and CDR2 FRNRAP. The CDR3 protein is CASGLVRTAITLSGNTIYF. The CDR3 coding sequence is TGTGCTAGTGGTTTGGTAAGGACAGCTATCACCCTCTCTGGAAACACCATATATTTT.

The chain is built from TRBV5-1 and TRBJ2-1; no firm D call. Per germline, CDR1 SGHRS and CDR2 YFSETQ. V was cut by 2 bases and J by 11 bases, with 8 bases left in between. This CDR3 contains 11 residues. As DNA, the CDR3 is TGCGCCAGCAGCTTTGACTCTCAGCAGTTCTTC. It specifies CASSFDSQQFF.

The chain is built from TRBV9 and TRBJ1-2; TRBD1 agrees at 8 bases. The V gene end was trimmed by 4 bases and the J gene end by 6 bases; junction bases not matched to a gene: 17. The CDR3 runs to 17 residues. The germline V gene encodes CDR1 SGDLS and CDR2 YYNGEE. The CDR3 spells CASSPLGQVLGEDGYTF. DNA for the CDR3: TGTGCCAGCAGCCCCCTGGGACAGGTCCTGGGTGAGGATGGCTACACCTTC.

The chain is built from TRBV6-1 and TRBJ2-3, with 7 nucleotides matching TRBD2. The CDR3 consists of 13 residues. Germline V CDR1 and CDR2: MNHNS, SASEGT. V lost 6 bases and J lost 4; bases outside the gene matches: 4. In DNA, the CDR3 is TGTGCCAGCAGACGGACTAGGGCAGATACGCAGTATTTT. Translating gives CASRRTRADTQYF.

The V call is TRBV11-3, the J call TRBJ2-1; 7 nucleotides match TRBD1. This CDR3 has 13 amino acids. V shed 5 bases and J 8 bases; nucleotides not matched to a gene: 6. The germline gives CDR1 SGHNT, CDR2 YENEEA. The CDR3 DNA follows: TGTGCCAGCAGCCAACAGGGGCACGATGAGCAGTTCTTC. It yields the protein CASSQQGHDEQFF.

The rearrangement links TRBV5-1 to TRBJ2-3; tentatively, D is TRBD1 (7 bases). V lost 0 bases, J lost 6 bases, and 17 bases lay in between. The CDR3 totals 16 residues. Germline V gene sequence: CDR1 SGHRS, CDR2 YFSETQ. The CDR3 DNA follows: TGCGCCAGCAGCTTGGACCGGGACAGTGGAGGGGATACGCAGTATTTT. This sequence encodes CASSLDRDSGGDTQYF.

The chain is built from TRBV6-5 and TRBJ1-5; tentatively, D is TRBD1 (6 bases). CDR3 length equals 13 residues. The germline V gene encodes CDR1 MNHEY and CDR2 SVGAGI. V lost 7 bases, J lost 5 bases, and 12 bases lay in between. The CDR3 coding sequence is TGTGCCAGCACTAAGGACAGAGATCAGCCCCAGCATTTT. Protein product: CASTKDRDQPQHF.

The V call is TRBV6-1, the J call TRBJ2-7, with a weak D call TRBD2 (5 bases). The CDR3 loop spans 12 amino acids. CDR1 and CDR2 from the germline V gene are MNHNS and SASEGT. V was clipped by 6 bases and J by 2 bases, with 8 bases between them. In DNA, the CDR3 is TGTGCCAGCAGCAACGGGGCCTACGAGCAGTACTTC. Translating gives CASSNGAYEQYF.

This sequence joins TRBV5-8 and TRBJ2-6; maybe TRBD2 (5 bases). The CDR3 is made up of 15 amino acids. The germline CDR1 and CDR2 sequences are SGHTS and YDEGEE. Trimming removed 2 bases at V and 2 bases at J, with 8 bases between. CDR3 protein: CASSFGLTGANVLTF. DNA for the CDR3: TGTGCCAGCAGCTTTGGACTCACTGGGGCCAACGTCCTGACTTTC.

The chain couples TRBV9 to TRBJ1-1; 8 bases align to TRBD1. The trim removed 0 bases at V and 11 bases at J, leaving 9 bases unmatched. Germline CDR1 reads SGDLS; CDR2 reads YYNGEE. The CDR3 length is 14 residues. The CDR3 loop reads CASSVAPSTGDAFF. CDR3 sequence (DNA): TGTGCCAGCAGCGTAGCTCCGTCGACAGGGGACGCTTTCTTT.

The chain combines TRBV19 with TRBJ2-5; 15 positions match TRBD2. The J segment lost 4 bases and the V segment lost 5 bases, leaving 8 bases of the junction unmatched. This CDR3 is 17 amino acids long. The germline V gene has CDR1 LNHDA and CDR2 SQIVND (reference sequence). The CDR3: CASSPGLAGGIGETQYF. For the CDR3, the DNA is TGTGCCAGTAGTCCCGGACTAGCGGGAGGGATTGGAGAGACCCAGTACTTC.

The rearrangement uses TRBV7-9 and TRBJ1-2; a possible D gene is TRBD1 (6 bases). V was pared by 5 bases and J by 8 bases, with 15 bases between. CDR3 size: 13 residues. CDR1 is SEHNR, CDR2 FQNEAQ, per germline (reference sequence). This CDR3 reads CASSLQGIDGYTF. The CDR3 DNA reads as TGTGCCAGCAGCCTACAGGGAATTGACGGCTACACCTTC.

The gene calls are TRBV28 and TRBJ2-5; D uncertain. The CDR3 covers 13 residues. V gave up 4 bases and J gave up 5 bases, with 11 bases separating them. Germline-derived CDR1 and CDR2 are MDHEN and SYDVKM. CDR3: CASSSGGDETQYF. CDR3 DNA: TGTGCCAGCAGTTCGGGTGGAGACGAGACCCAGTACTTC. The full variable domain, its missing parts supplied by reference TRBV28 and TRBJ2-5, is DVKVTQSSRYLVKRTGEKVFLECVQDMDHENMFWYRQDPGLGLRLIYFSYDVKMKEKGDIPEGYSVSREKKERFSLILESASTNQTSMYLCASSSGGDETQYFGPGTRLLVL.

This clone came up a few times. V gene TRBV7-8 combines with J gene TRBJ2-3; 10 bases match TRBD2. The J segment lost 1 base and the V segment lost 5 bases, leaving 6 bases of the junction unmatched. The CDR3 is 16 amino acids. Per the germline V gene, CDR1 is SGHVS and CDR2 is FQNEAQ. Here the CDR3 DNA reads TGTGCCAGCAGCCCTGAGAGCGGGAGGGGCACAGATACGCAGTATTTT. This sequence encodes CASSPESGRGTDTQYF.

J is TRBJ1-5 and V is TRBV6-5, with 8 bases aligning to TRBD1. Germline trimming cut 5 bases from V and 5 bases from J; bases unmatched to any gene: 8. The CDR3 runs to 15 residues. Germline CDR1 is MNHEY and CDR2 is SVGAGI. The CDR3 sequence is CASSPGQVDYQPQHF. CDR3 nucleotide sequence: TGTGCCAGCAGTCCGGGACAGGTAGATTATCAGCCCCAGCATTTT.

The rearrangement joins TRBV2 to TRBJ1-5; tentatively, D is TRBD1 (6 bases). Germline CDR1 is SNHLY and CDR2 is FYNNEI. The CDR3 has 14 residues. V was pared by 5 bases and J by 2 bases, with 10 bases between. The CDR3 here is CASSQGLGNQPQHF. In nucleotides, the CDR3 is TGTGCCAGCAGTCAGGGGCTGGGCAATCAGCCCCAGCATTTT. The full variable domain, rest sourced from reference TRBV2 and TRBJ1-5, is EPEVTQTPSHQVTQMGQEVILRCVPISNHLYFYWYRQILGQKVEFLVSFYNNEISEKSEIFDDQFSVERPDGSNFTLKIRSTKLEDSAMYFCASSQGLGNQPQHFGDGTRLSIL.

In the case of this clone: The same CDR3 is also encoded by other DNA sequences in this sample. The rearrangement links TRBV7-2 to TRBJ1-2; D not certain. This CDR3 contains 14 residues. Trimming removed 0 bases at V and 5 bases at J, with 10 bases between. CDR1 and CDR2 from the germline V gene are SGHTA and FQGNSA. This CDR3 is CASSLARDSYGYTF. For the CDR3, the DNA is TGTGCCAGCAGCTTAGCCAGAGACTCATATGGCTACACCTTC.